Here is one T cell receptor beta chain with its context. Antigen unknown. The intended depth for sequencing was 1 in 200,000 to 1 in 1 million T cells. TCRdb keeps only in-frame clones here, not all; method: immunoSEQ multiplex PCR. The sample shows hundreds of thousands of clones, 70% of them seen only once. CDR1 LGHNA and CDR2 YSLEER come from the germline V gene. CDR3 length: 16 residues. With 1 base clipped from V and 8 bases from J, the junction kept 14 bases outside the gene matches. These data belong to a study of cytotoxic CD8 clonotypes in ibrutinib-treated CLL. Study outcomes and limitations: Clonality increased with ibrutinib response but returned toward baseline at progression.

The sequenced sample was PBMCs, obtained after 24 months of ibrutinib treatment. The chain joins TRBV4-3 to TRBJ2-7; 7 bases fit TRBD2. This receptor was taken from a human donor with chronic lymphocytic leukemia. The CDR3 spells CASSQVIFAGRKQQYF. For the CDR3, the DNA is TGCGCCAGCAGCCAAGTAATCTTCGCCGGGAGGAAGCAGCAGTACTTC.